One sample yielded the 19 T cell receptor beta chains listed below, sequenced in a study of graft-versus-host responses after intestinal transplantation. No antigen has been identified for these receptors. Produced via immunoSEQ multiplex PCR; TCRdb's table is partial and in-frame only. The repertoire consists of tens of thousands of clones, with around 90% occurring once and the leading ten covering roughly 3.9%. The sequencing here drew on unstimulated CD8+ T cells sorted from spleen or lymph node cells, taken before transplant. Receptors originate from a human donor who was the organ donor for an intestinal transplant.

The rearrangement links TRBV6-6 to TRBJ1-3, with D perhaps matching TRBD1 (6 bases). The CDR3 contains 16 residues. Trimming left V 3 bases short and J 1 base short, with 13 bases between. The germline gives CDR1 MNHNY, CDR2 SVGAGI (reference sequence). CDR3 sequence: CASSYTRGKSGNTIYF. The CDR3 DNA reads TGTGCCAGCAGTTATACCAGGGGAAAGTCTGGAAACACCATATATTTT.

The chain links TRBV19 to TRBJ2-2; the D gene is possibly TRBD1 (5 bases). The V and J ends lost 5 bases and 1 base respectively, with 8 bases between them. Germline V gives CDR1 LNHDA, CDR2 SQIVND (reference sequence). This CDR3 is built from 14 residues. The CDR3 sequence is CASSRGQNTGELFF. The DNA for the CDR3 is TGTGCCAGTAGTCGAGGACAGAACACCGGGGAGCTGTTTTTT.

Written as DNA, the CDR3 is TGTGCCAGCAGCGTAGGTGCAGGATACTATGGCTACACCTTC. As protein: CASSVGAGYYGYTF. This rearrangement joins TRBV9 to TRBJ1-2, with D uncertain. This CDR3 contains 14 residues. V gave up 0 bases and J gave up 3 bases, with 9 bases separating them. Germline V gene sequence: CDR1 SGDLS, CDR2 YYNGEE.

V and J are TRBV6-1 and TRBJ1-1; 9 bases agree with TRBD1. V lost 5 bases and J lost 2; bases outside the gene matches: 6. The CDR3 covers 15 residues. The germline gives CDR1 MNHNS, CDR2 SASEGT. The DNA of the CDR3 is TGTGCCAGCAGTCCCGGGACAGGGTTAAACACTGAAGCTTTCTTT. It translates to CASSPGTGLNTEAFF.

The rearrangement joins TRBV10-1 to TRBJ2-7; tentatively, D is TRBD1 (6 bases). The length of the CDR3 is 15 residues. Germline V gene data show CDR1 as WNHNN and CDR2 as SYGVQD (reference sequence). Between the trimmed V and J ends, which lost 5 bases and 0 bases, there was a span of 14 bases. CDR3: CASSSQGLYSYEQYV. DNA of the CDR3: TGCGCCAGCAGTAGTCAGGGGTTGTACTCCTACGAGCAGTACGTC.

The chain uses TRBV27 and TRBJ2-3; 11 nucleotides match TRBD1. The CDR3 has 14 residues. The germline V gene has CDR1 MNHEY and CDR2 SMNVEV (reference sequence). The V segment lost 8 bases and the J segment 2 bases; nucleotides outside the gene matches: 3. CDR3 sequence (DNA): TGTGCCAGCCGGACAGGGGGCGTCACAGATACGCAGTATTTT. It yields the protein CASRTGGVTDTQYF.

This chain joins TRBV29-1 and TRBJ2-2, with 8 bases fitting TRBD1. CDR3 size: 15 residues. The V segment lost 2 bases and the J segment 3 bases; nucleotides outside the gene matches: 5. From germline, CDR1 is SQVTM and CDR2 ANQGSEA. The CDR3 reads CSVETSTGDTGELFF. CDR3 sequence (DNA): TGCAGCGTTGAAACGTCGACAGGGGACACCGGGGAGCTGTTTTTT.

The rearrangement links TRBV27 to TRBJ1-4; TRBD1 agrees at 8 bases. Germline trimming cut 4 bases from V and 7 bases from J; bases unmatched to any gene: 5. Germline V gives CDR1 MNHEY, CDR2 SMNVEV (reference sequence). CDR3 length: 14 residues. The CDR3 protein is CASSSRGQGEKLFF. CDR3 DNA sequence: TGTGCCAGCAGTTCACGTGGACAGGGTGAAAAACTGTTTTTT.

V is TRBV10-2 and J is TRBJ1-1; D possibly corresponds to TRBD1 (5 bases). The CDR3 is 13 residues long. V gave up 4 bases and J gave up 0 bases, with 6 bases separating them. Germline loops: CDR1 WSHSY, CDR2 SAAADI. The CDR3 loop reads CASSAGVNTEAFF. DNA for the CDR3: TGCGCCAGCAGTGCGGGGGTGAACACTGAAGCTTTCTTT.

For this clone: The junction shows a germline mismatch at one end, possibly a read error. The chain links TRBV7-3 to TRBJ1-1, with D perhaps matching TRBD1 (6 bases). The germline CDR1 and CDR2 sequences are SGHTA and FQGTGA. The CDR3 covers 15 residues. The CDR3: CASSLNPGQETEAFF. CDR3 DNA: TGTGCCAGCAGTTTAAACCCGGGACAAGAGACTGAAGCTTTCTTT.

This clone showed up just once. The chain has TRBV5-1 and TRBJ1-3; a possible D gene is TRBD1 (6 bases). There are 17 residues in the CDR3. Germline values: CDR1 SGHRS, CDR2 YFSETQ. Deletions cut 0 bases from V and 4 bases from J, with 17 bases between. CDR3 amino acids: CASSLALGAIGGNTIYF. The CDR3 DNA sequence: TGCGCCAGCAGCTTGGCCCTGGGGGCGATCGGCGGAAACACCATATATTTT.

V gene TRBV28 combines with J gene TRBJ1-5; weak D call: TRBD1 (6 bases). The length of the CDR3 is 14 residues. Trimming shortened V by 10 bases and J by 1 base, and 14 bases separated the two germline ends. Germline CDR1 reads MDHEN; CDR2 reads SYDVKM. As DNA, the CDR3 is TGTGCCATTTCGACAGGATCCAGCAATCAGCCCCAGCATTTT. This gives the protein CAISTGSSNQPQHF. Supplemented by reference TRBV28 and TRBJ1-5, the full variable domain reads DVKVTQSSRYLVKRTGEKVFLECVQDMDHENMFWYRQDPGLGLRLIYFSYDVKMKEKGDIPEGYSVSREKKERFSLILESASTNQTSMYLCAISTGSSNQPQHFGDGTRLSIL.

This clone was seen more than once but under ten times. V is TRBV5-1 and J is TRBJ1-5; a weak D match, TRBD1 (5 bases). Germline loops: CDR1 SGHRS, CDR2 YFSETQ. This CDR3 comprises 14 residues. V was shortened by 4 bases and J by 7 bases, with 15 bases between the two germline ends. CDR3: CASSPTGVDQPQHF. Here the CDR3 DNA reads TGCGCCAGCAGCCCGACGGGGGTCGACCAGCCCCAGCATTTT.

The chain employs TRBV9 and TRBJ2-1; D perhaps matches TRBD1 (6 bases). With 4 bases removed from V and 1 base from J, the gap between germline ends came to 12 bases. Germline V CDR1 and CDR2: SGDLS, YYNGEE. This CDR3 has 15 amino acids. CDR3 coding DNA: TGTGCCAGCAGCCTGTCGAGGGGGTCCTACAATGAGCAGTTCTTC. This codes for CASSLSRGSYNEQFF.

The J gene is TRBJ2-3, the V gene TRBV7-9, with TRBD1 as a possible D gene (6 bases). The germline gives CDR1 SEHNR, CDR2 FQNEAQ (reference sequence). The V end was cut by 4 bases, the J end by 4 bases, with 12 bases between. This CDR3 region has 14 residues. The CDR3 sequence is CASSWDTGSDTQYF. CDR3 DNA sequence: TGTGCCAGCAGCTGGGACACAGGGTCAGATACGCAGTATTTT.

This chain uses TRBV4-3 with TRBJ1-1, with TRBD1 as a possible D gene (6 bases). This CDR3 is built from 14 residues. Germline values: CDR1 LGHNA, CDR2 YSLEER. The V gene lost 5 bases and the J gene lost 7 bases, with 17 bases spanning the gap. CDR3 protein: CASSTWDKRNEAFF. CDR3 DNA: TGCGCCAGCAGCACCTGGGACAAACGAAATGAAGCTTTCTTT.

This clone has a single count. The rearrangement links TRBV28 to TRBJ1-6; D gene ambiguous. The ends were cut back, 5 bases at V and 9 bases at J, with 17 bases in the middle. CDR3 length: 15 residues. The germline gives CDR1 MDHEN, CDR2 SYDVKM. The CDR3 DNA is TGTGCCAGCAGTCGGCGCGAGGAGAGTTCTTCACCCCTCCACTTT. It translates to CASSRREESSSPLHF.

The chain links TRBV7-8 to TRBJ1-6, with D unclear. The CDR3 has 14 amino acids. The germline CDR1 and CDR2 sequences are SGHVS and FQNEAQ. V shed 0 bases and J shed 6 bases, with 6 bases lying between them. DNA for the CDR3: TGTGCCAGCAGCTTAGCTATCAGTAATTCACCCCTCCACTTT. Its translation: CASSLAISNSPLHF.

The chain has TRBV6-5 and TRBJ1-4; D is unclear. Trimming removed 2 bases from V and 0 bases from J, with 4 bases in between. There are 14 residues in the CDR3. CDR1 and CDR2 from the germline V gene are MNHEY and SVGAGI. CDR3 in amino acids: CASSYGPTNEKLFF. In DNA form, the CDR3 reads TGTGCCAGCAGTTACGGCCCAACTAATGAAAAACTGTTTTTT.